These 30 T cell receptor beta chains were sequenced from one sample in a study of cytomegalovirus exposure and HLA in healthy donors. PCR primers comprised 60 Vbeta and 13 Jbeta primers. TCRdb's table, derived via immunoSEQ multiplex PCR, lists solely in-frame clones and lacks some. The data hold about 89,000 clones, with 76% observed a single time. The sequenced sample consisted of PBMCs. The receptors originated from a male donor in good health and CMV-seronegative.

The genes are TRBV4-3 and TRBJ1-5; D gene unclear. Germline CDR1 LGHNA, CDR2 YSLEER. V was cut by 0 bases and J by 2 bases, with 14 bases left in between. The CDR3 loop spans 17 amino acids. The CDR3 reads CASSQDERVRGNQPQHF. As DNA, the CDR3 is TGCGCCAGCAGCCAAGATGAGCGGGTTAGGGGCAATCAGCCCCAGCATTTT.

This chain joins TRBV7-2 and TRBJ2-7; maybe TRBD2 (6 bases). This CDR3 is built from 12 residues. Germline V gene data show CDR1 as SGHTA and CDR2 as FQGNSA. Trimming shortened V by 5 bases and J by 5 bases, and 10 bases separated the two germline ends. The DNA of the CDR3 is TGTGCCAGCAGCCCCTGGGGGGACGAGCAGTACTTC. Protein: CASSPWGDEQYF.

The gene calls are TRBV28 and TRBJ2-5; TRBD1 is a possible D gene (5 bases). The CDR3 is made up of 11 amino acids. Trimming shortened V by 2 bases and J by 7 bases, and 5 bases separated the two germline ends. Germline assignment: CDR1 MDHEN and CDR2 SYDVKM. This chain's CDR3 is CASSLQGTQYF. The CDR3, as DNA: TGTGCCAGCAGTTTACAGGGGACCCAGTACTTC.

Here the CDR3 reads CASSPGLAGVGGELFF. The CDR3 DNA sequence: TGTGCCAGCAGCCCGGGACTAGCGGGAGTCGGCGGGGAGCTGTTTTTT. The chain joins TRBV5-6 to TRBJ2-2; 14 bases are a match to TRBD2. CDR3 length: 16 amino acids. CDR1 is SGHDT and CDR2 is YYEEEE in the germline V gene. V was clipped by 4 bases and J by 7 bases; unmatched bases: 6.

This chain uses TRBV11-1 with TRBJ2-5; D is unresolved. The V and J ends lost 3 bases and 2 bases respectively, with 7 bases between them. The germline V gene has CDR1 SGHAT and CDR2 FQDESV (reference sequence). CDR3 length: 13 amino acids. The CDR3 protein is CASSLGRQETQYF. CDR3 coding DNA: TGTGCCAGCAGCTTGGGCAGGCAAGAGACCCAGTACTTC.

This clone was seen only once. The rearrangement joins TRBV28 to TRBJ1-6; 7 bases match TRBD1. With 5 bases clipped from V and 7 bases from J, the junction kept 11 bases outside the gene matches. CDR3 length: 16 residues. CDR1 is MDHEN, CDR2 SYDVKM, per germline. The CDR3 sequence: CASSQGPGQSNSPLHF. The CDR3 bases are TGTGCCAGCAGTCAGGGACCGGGACAGTCAAATTCACCCCTCCACTTT.

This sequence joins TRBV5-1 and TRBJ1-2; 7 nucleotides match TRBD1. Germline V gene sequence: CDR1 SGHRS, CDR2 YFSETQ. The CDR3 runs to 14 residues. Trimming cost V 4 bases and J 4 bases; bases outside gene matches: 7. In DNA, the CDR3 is TGCGCCAGCAGCCCCCACCGGGACAGCTATGGCTACACCTTC. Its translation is CASSPHRDSYGYTF.

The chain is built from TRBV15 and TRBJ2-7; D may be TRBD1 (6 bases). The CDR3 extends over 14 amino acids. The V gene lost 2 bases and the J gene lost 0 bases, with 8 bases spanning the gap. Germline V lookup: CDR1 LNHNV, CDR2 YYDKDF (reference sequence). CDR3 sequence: CATSRQQGSYEQYF. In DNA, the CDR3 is TGTGCCACCAGCAGACAACAGGGCTCCTACGAGCAGTACTTC.

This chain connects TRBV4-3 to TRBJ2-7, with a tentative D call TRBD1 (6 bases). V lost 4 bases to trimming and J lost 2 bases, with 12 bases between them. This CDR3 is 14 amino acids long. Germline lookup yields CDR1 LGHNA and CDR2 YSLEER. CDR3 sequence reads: CASSRDRDTYEQYF. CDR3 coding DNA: TGCGCCAGCAGCCGGGATAGGGACACCTACGAGCAGTACTTC.

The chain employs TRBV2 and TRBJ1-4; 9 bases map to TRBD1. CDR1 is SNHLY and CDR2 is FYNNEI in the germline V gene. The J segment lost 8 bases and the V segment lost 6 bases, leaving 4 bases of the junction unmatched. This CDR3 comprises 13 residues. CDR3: CASRGQGGEKLFF. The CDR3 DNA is TGTGCCAGCAGGGGACAGGGTGGGGAAAAACTGTTTTTT.

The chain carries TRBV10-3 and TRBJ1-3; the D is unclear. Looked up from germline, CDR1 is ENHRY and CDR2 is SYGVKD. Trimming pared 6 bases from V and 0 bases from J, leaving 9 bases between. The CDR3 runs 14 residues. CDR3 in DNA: TGTGCCATCAGAGACTCGAGCTCTGGAAACACCATATATTTT. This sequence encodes CAIRDSSSGNTIYF.

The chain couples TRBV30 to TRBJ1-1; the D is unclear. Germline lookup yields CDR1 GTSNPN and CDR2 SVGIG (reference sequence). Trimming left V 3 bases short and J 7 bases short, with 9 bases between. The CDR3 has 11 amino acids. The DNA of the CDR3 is TGTGCCTGGAGGAGGGATTTTGAAGCTTTCTTT. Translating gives CAWRRDFEAFF.

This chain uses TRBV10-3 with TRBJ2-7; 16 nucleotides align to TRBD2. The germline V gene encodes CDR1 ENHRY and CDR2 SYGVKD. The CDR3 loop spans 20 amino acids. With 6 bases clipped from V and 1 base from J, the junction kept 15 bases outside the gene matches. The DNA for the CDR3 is TGTGCCATCAGCCAGGGACTAGCGGGAGGGGTAGGATTTCGGTCCTACGAGCAGTACTTC. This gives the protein CAISQGLAGGVGFRSYEQYF.

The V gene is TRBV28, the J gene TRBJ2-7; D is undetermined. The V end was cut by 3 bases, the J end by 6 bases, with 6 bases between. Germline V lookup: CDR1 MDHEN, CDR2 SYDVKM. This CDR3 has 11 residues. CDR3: CASSLSSEQYF. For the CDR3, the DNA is TGTGCCAGCAGTTTGAGTTCCGAGCAGTACTTC.

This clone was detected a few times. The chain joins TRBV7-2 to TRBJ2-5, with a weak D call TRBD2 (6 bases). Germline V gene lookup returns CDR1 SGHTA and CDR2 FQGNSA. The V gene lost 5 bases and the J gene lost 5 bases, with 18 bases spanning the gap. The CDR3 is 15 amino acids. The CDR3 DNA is TGTGCCAGCAGCGCACTTAGGACTAATGCGGAGACCCAGTACTTC. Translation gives CASSALRTNAETQYF.

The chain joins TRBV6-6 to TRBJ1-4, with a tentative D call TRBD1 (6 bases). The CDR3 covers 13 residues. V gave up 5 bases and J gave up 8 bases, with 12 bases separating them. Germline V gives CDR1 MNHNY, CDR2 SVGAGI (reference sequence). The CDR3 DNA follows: TGTGCCAGCAGTCAAAATACAGGGGAAAAACTGTTTTTT. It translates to CASSQNTGEKLFF.

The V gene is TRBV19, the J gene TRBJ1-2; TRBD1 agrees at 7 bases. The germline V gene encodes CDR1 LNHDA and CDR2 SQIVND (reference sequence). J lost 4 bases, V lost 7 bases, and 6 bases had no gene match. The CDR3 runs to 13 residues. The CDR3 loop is CASTLQGIYGYTF. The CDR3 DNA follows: TGTGCCAGTACCCTACAGGGGATCTATGGCTACACCTTC.

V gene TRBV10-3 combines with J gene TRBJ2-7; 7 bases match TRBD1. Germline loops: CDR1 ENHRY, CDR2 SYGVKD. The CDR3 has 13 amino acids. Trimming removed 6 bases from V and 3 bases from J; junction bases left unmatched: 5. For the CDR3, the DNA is TGTGCCATCAGGCCCGGGACAGACTACGAGCAGTACTTC. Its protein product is CAIRPGTDYEQYF.

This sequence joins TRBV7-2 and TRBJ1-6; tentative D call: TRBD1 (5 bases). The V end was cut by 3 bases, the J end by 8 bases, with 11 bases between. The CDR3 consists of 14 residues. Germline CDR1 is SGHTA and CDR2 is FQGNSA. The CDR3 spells CASSFGPRDSPLHF. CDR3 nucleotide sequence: TGTGCCAGCAGCTTTGGACCCAGGGATTCACCCCTCCACTTT.

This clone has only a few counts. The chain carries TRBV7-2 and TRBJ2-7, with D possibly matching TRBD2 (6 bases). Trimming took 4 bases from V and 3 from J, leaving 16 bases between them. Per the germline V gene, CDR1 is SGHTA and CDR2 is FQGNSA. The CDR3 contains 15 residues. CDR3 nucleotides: TGTGCCAGCAGCTACACCACCGGGGGTCTCTACGAGCAGTACTTC. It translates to CASSYTTGGLYEQYF.

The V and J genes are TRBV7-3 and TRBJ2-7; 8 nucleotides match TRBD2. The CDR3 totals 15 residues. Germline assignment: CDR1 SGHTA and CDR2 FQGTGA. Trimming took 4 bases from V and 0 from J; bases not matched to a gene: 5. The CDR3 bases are TGTGCCAGCAGCTCTATAGCGGGGCCCTCCTACGAGCAGTACTTC. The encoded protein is CASSSIAGPSYEQYF.

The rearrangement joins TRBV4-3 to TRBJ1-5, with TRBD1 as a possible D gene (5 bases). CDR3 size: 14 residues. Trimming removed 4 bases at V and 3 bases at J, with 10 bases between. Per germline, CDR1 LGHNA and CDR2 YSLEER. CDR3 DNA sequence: TGCGCCAGCAGCCCTGGACACTTCAATCAGCCCCAGCATTTT. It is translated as CASSPGHFNQPQHF.

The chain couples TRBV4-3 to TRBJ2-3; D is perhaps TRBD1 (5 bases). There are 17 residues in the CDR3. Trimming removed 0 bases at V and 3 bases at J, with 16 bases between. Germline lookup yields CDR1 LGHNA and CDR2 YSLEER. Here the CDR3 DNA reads TGCGCCAGCAGCCAAGATCTATATTCTAGGGGTACAGATACGCAGTATTTT. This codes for CASSQDLYSRGTDTQYF.

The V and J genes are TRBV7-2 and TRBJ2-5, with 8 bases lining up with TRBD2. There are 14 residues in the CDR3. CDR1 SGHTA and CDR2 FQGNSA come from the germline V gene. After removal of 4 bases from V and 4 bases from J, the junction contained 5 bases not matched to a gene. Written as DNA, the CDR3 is TGTGCCAGCAGCTCGGGACTAGGAGGAGAGACCCAGTACTTC. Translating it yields CASSSGLGGETQYF.

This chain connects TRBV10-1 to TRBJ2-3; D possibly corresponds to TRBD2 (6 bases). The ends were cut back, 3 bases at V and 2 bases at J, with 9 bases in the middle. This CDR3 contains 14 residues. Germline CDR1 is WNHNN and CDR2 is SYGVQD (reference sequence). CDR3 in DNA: TGCGCCAGCAGTGACGGGGGATTCACAGATACGCAGTATTTT. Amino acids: CASSDGGFTDTQYF.

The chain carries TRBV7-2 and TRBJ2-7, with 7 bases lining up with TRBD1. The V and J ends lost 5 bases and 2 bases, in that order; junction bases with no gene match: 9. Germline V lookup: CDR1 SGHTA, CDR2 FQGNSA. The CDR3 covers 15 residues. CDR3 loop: CASSPPGQRPYEQYF. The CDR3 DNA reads TGTGCCAGCAGCCCCCCGGGACAGAGACCCTACGAGCAGTACTTC.

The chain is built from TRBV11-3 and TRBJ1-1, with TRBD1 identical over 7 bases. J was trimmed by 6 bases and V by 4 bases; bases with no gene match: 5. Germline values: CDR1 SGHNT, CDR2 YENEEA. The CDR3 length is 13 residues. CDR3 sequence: CASSSRQGAEAFF. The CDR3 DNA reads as TGTGCCAGCAGCTCTCGACAGGGCGCTGAAGCTTTCTTT.

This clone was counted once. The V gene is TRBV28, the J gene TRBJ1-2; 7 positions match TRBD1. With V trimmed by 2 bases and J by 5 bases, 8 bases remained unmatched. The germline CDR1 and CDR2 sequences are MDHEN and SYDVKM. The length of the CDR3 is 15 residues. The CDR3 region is CASSLPGQHFYGYTF. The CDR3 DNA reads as TGTGCCAGCAGTTTACCGGGACAGCACTTTTATGGCTACACCTTC.

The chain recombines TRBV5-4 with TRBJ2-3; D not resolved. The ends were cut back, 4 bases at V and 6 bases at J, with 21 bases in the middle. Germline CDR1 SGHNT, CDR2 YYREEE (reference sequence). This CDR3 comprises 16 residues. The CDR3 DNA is TGTGCCAGCAGCCCAGGATCCGCTCGCACATATGATACGCAGTATTTT. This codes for CASSPGSARTYDTQYF.

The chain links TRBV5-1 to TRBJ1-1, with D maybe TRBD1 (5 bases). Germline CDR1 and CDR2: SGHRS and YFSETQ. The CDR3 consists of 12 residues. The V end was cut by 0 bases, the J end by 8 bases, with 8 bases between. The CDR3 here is CASSLAGGEAFF. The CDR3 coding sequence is TGCGCCAGCAGCTTGGCCGGGGGGGAAGCTTTCTTT. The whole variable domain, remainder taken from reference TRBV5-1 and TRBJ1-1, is KAGVTQTPRYLIKTRGQQVTLSCSPISGHRSVSWYQQTPGQGLQFLFEYFSETQRNKGNFPGRFSGRQFSNSRSEMNVSTLELGDSALYLCASSLAGGEAFFGQGTRLTVV.